A selection of T cell receptor beta chains follows, all from one sample in a study of PD-1 blockade in classical Hodgkin lymphoma. Generated by immunoSEQ multiplex PCR, the TCRdb table keeps only in-frame clones and is missing some. The data show 100,000 or so clones, 93% seen once. Sequenced material: peripheral blood mononuclear cells (PBMCs), taken before the fourth cycle of nivolumab. Source of these receptors: a human donor with classical Hodgkin lymphoma. The CDR3 runs from the conserved cysteine through the conserved F or W. The D gene is left open where the match is weak. Clone size is not always given. Where it is, it says once, few, many or a class for expanded clones.

D gene: -
J gene: TRBJ2-5
V gene: TRBV4-1
clone size: -
CDR3 protein: CASSQGRNQETQYF
CDR3 DNA: TGCGCCAGCAGCCAAGGACGGAACCAAGAGACCCAGTACTTC

D gene: TRBD1
J gene: TRBJ2-7
V gene: TRBV10-3
clone size: -
CDR3 protein: CAVRQGSHEQYF
CDR3 DNA: TGTGCCGTACGACAGGGGTCCCACGAGCAGTACTTC

D gene: -
J gene: TRBJ1-1
V gene: TRBV10-3
clone size: -
CDR3 protein: CAISESIVSGANTEAFF
CDR3 DNA: TGTGCCATCAGTGAGTCGATAGTATCAGGGGCGAACACTGAAGCTTTCTTT

D gene: -
J gene: TRBJ2-1
V gene: TRBV30
clone size: -
CDR3 protein: CAWEGQRHEQFF
CDR3 DNA: TGTGCCTGGGAAGGACAGCGCCATGAGCAGTTCTTC

D gene: TRBD2
J gene: TRBJ2-7
V gene: TRBV7-9
clone size: -
CDR3 protein: CASSLRAGVYEQYF
CDR3 DNA: TGTGCCAGCAGCTTACGGGCGGGAGTTTACGAGCAGTACTTC

D gene: -
J gene: TRBJ2-5
V gene: TRBV6-5
clone size: -
CDR3 protein: CASSYSTLRVQETQYF
CDR3 DNA: TGTGCCAGCAGTTACTCCACCCTGCGGGTTCAAGAGACCCAGTACTTC

D gene: TRBD1
J gene: TRBJ2-7
V gene: TRBV6-1
clone size: -
CDR3 protein: CASSGTGGYEQYF
CDR3 DNA: TGTGCCAGCAGTGGGACAGGGGGCTACGAGCAGTACTTC

D gene: -
J gene: TRBJ1-5
V gene: TRBV19
clone size: -
CDR3 protein: CASNPEGGRGQPQHF
CDR3 DNA: TGTGCCAGTAACCCAGAGGGGGGAAGAGGTCAGCCCCAGCATTTT

D gene: -
J gene: TRBJ2-7
V gene: TRBV6-5
clone size: -
CDR3 protein: CASSYRRLAGTYEQYF
CDR3 DNA: TGTGCCAGCAGTTACCGACGGCTAGCTGGCACCTACGAGCAGTACTTC

D gene: -
J gene: TRBJ1-1
V gene: TRBV10-3
clone size: once
CDR3 protein: CAISERGGEAFF
CDR3 DNA: TGTGCCATCAGTGAGAGGGGGGGAGAAGCTTTCTTT

D gene: -
J gene: TRBJ2-2
V gene: TRBV6-6
clone size: -
CDR3 protein: CASSYLGTYNTGELFF
CDR3 DNA: TGTGCCAGCAGTTACCTTGGGACCTACAACACCGGGGAGCTGTTTTTT

D gene: -
J gene: TRBJ2-7
V gene: TRBV28
clone size: -
CDR3 protein: CASSFRGRGEQYF
CDR3 DNA: -

D gene: TRBD1
J gene: TRBJ2-1
V gene: TRBV29-1
clone size: -
CDR3 protein: CSARSRDRGLGFRSNEQFF
CDR3 DNA: TGCAGCGCCCGGTCCCGGGACAGGGGGTTGGGTTTTCGAAGCAATGAGCAGTTCTTC

D gene: -
J gene: TRBJ2-7
V gene: TRBV6-1
clone size: -
CDR3 protein: CASNGDSYEQYF
CDR3 DNA: TGTGCCAGCAATGGGGATTCCTACGAGCAGTACTTC

D gene: TRBD2
J gene: TRBJ2-3
V gene: TRBV7-3
clone size: -
CDR3 protein: CASSLTGTRSDTQYF
CDR3 DNA: TGTGCCAGCAGTTTGACCGGGACTAGATCAGATACGCAGTATTTT

D gene: -
J gene: TRBJ2-1
V gene: TRBV28
clone size: -
CDR3 protein: CATLKGSYNEQFF
CDR3 DNA: TGTGCCACCCTGAAGGGGTCCTACAATGAGCAGTTCTTC

D gene: TRBD2
J gene: TRBJ2-1
V gene: TRBV2
clone size: -
CDR3 protein: CASRGGLAGGPTHNEQFF
CDR3 DNA: TGTGCCAGCAGGGGAGGACTAGCGGGAGGGCCAACCCACAATGAGCAGTTCTTC

D gene: TRBD2
J gene: TRBJ2-1
V gene: TRBV7-8
clone size: -
CDR3 protein: CASSRIAGVRDEQFF
CDR3 DNA: TGTGCCAGCAGCCGAATAGCGGGAGTTAGGGATGAGCAGTTCTTC

D gene: -
J gene: TRBJ2-7
V gene: TRBV30
clone size: -
CDR3 protein: CAWSISANSEQYF
CDR3 DNA: TGTGCCTGGAGTATCTCAGCCAACAGCGAGCAGTACTTC

D gene: TRBD1
J gene: TRBJ2-7
V gene: TRBV19
clone size: -
CDR3 protein: CASSISGTGTYEQYF
CDR3 DNA: TGTGCCAGTAGTATCTCCGGGACAGGGACCTACGAGCAGTACTTC

D gene: -
J gene: TRBJ2-5
V gene: TRBV28
clone size: -
CDR3 protein: CASTIQETQYF
CDR3 DNA: TGTGCCAGCACTATCCAAGAGACCCAGTACTTC

D gene: -
J gene: TRBJ2-1
V gene: TRBV5-1
clone size: -
CDR3 protein: CASSLYGFEQFF
CDR3 DNA: TGCGCCAGCAGCTTGTATGGGTTTGAGCAGTTCTTC

D gene: -
J gene: TRBJ1-4
V gene: TRBV14
clone size: once
CDR3 protein: CASSQLDRLNEKLFF
CDR3 DNA: TGTGCCAGCAGCCAATTGGACAGACTAAATGAAAAACTGTTTTTT

D gene: TRBD2
J gene: TRBJ2-7
V gene: TRBV6-1
clone size: -
CDR3 protein: CASSEFGVASGEQYF
CDR3 DNA: TGTGCCAGCAGTGAATTCGGGGTGGCTAGCGGTGAGCAGTACTTC

D gene: -
J gene: TRBJ2-2
V gene: TRBV27
clone size: -
CDR3 protein: CASANTGELFF
CDR3 DNA: TGTGCCAGCGCGAACACCGGGGAGCTGTTTTTT

D gene: -
J gene: TRBJ2-3
V gene: TRBV10-1
clone size: -
CDR3 protein: CASGSRTTDTQYF
CDR3 DNA: TGCGCCAGCGGGTCCAGGACCACAGATACGCAGTATTTT

D gene: TRBD1
J gene: TRBJ2-1
V gene: TRBV7-9
clone size: -
CDR3 protein: CASSASQGMEQFF
CDR3 DNA: TGTGCCAGCAGCGCTTCACAGGGGATGGAGCAGTTCTTC

D gene: -
J gene: TRBJ2-7
V gene: TRBV28
clone size: -
CDR3 protein: CASSSPRLALSEQYF
CDR3 DNA: TGTGCCAGCAGTTCCCCCCGGCTAGCTCTCTCCGAGCAGTACTTC

D gene: TRBD1
J gene: TRBJ2-7
V gene: TRBV11-3
clone size: -
CDR3 protein: CASSKNGQGADREQYF
CDR3 DNA: TGTGCCAGCAGCAAAAACGGACAGGGGGCAGATCGGGAGCAGTACTTC

D gene: -
J gene: TRBJ2-7
V gene: TRBV7-6
clone size: -
CDR3 protein: CASSGSSSYEQYF
CDR3 DNA: TGTGCCAGCAGTGGGAGTAGTTCCTACGAGCAGTACTTC

D gene: -
J gene: TRBJ2-7
V gene: TRBV7-2
clone size: -
CDR3 protein: CASSLQGSSYEQYF
CDR3 DNA: TGTGCCAGCAGCTTACAGGGTAGCTCCTACGAGCAGTACTTC

D gene: -
J gene: TRBJ2-7
V gene: TRBV19
clone size: -
CDR3 protein: CASSMRIYSYEQYF
CDR3 DNA: TGTGCCAGTAGTATGCGGATTTACTCCTACGAGCAGTACTTC

D gene: -
J gene: TRBJ1-1
V gene: TRBV6-6
clone size: -
CDR3 protein: CASSTGTEAFF
CDR3 DNA: TGTGCCAGCAGTACTGGGACTGAAGCTTTCTTT

D gene: TRBD1
J gene: TRBJ1-2
V gene: TRBV9
clone size: -
CDR3 protein: CASSPGTGHVYGYTF
CDR3 DNA: TGTGCCAGCTCCCCCGGGACAGGGCACGTCTATGGCTACACCTTC

D gene: -
J gene: TRBJ2-7
V gene: TRBV27
clone size: once
CDR3 protein: CASRSGTASYEQYF
CDR3 DNA: TGTGCCAGCAGGTCCGGGACGGCCTCCTACGAGCAGTACTTC

D gene: -
J gene: TRBJ2-1
V gene: TRBV11-3
clone size: -
CDR3 protein: CASSLVPGGDNEQFF
CDR3 DNA: TGTGCCAGCAGCTTAGTCCCGGGGGGCGACAATGAGCAGTTCTTC

D gene: TRBD1
J gene: TRBJ2-3
V gene: TRBV10-1
clone size: -
CDR3 protein: CASRDRATDTQYF
CDR3 DNA: TGCGCCAGCAGGGACAGGGCCACAGATACGCAGTATTTT

D gene: -
J gene: TRBJ2-5
V gene: TRBV2
clone size: -
CDR3 protein: CASSDVYRPEETQYF
CDR3 DNA: TGTGCCAGCAGCGACGTATACAGGCCTGAAGAGACCCAGTACTTC

D gene: -
J gene: TRBJ2-1
V gene: TRBV14
clone size: -
CDR3 protein: CASSQDRVYQGEQFF
CDR3 DNA: TGTGCCAGCAGCCAAGATCGGGTTTATCAAGGTGAGCAGTTCTTC

D gene: -
J gene: TRBJ2-5
V gene: TRBV18
clone size: -
CDR3 protein: CASSLPGQLEETQYF
CDR3 DNA: TGTGCCAGCTCGTTACCGGGACAATTGGAGGAGACCCAGTACTTC

D gene: -
J gene: TRBJ1-1
V gene: TRBV6-6
clone size: -
CDR3 protein: CASSYGTGGTEAFF
CDR3 DNA: TGTGCCAGCAGTTACGGGACGGGGGGGACTGAAGCTTTCTTT

D gene: -
J gene: TRBJ1-6
V gene: TRBV27
clone size: -
CDR3 protein: CASSTGSGNSPLHF
CDR3 DNA: TGTGCCAGCAGTACAGGGTCGGGTAATTCACCCCTCCACTTT

D gene: TRBD2
J gene: TRBJ2-4
V gene: TRBV7-9
clone size: -
CDR3 protein: CASSGVTSGGPWDIQYF
CDR3 DNA: TGTGCCAGCAGCGGGGTGACTAGCGGGGGCCCATGGGACATTCAGTACTTC

D gene: TRBD2
J gene: TRBJ2-1
V gene: TRBV7-9
clone size: -
CDR3 protein: CASSPWPSGLYNEQFF
CDR3 DNA: TGTGCCAGCAGTCCTTGGCCTAGCGGACTATACAATGAGCAGTTCTTC

D gene: TRBD2
J gene: TRBJ2-2
V gene: TRBV30
clone size: -
CDR3 protein: CAWNVGRLSHTGELFF
CDR3 DNA: TGTGCCTGGAATGTCGGGAGGCTATCCCACACCGGGGAGCTGTTTTTT

D gene: -
J gene: TRBJ2-5
V gene: TRBV7-2
clone size: -
CDR3 protein: CASSPPDRSARGETQYF
CDR3 DNA: TGTGCCAGCAGCCCCCCCGATAGGTCGGCTCGAGGAGAGACCCAGTACTTC

D gene: TRBD2
J gene: TRBJ2-3
V gene: TRBV4-1
clone size: -
CDR3 protein: CASSPSQAGGRRGTDTQYF
CDR3 DNA: TGCGCCAGCAGTCCCTCCCAAGCGGGAGGGCGTAGAGGCACAGATACGCAGTATTTT

D gene: TRBD2
J gene: TRBJ2-1
V gene: TRBV11-1
clone size: -
CDR3 protein: CASSFSPTSGSSYNEQFF
CDR3 DNA: TGTGCCAGCAGCTTTTCCCCGACTAGCGGGAGTTCGTACAATGAGCAGTTCTTC

D gene: -
J gene: TRBJ2-7
V gene: TRBV7-8
clone size: -
CDR3 protein: CASSLDMGGWNEQYF
CDR3 DNA: TGTGCCAGCAGCCTGGACATGGGGGGATGGAACGAGCAGTACTTC

D gene: -
J gene: TRBJ1-1
V gene: TRBV20-1
clone size: few
CDR3 protein: CSVTRGTEAFF
CDR3 DNA: TGCAGCGTCACACGGGGGACTGAAGCTTTCTTT

D gene: -
J gene: TRBJ2-1
V gene: TRBV29-1
clone size: many
CDR3 protein: CSVEGLARDYNEQFF
CDR3 DNA: TGCAGCGTGGAAGGGCTAGCAAGAGACTACAATGAGCAGTTCTTC

D gene: -
J gene: TRBJ1-3
V gene: TRBV10-3
clone size: few
CDR3 protein: CAINEGGGNTIYF
CDR3 DNA: TGTGCCATCAACGAGGGCGGTGGAAACACCATATATTTT

D gene: TRBD2
J gene: TRBJ2-7
V gene: TRBV4-2
clone size: -
CDR3 protein: CASSQEAAGGPYEQYF
CDR3 DNA: TGTGCCAGCAGCCAAGAAGCAGCGGGAGGGCCGTACGAGCAGTACTTC